This entry lists 24 T cell receptor beta chains sequenced from one sample in a study of PD-1 blockade in classical Hodgkin lymphoma. The protocol was immunoSEQ multiplex PCR, while the TCRdb copy is restricted to in-frame clones and leaves out a portion. The repertoire holds over 60,000 clones, with about 70% as singletons. Each and every patient relapsed after autologous stem cell transplantation, and patients got differing brentuximab vedotin exposure. This sample comprised peripheral blood mononuclear cells (PBMCs), obtained before the second cycle of nivolumab. The receptor source for this set is a human donor with classical Hodgkin lymphoma.

The chain joins TRBV20-1 to TRBJ2-5; D not certain. V gave up 6 bases and J gave up 2 bases, with 4 bases separating them. There are 10 residues in the CDR3. Germline values: CDR1 DFQATT, CDR2 SNEGSKA (reference sequence). CDR3 in DNA: TGCAGTGCCCTACAAGAGACCCAGTACTTC. Translation: CSALQETQYF.

The gene calls are TRBV1 and TRBJ2-2; no DNA check was done on the table's D call, TRBD2. TRBV1 has pseudogene status. This CDR3 has 18 amino acids. The CDR3, as DNA: TGCACCAGCAGCCAAGATAGAGGGGGGGTCCCGAACACCGGGGAGCTGTTTTTT. As protein: CTSSQDRGGVPNTGELFF.

The chain joins TRBV5-4 to TRBJ1-2, with unresolved D. There are 13 residues in the CDR3. V was clipped by 3 bases and J by 0 bases, with 6 bases between them. Germline CDR1 SGHNT, CDR2 YYREEE (reference sequence). The CDR3 DNA reads as TGTGCCAGCAGCTCCACAGCTAACTATGGCTACACCTTC. Encoded protein: CASSSTANYGYTF.

This clone came up a few times. V is TRBV28 and J is TRBJ1-2, with TRBD1 matching 8 bases. Germline assignment: CDR1 MDHEN and CDR2 SYDVKM. With 7 bases clipped from V and 4 bases from J, the junction kept 17 bases outside the gene matches. The CDR3 sequence is 17 residues long. CDR3 nucleotide sequence: TGTGCCAGCACCGAGGTTGGGCAGGGGGCGACCGGCTATGGCTACACCTTC. The encoded protein is CASTEVGQGATGYGYTF.

This chain joins TRBV2 and TRBJ2-7; 7 bases agree with TRBD1. This CDR3 comprises 15 residues. CDR1 and CDR2 from the germline V gene are SNHLY and FYNNEI. The V gene end was trimmed by 0 bases and the J gene end by 0 bases; junction bases not matched to a gene: 2. CDR3 nucleotides: TGTGCCAGCAGTGAAGCTTGGGACAGCTCCTACGAGCAGTACTTC. Residues: CASSEAWDSSYEQYF.

CDR3 protein: CASSPDLQGSYNEQFF. CDR3 bases: TGTGCCAGCAGCCCGGATCTGCAGGGGTCCTACAATGAGCAGTTCTTC. The V call is TRBV11-2, the J call TRBJ2-1, with a weak D call TRBD1 (6 bases). Germline CDR1 reads SGHAT; CDR2 reads FQNNGV. Deletions cut 5 bases from V and 1 base from J, with 15 bases between. The CDR3 covers 16 residues. The full variable domain, with the rest looked up from reference TRBV11-2 and TRBJ2-1, is EAGVAQSPRYKIIEKRQSVAFWCNPISGHATLYWYQQILGQGPKLLIQFQNNGVVDDSQLPKDRFSAERLKGVDSTLKIQPAKLEDSAVYLCASSPDLQGSYNEQFFGPGTRLTVL.

As regards this clone: This same CDR3 is encoded by further DNA sequences in the sample. V and J are TRBV19 and TRBJ1-1, with unresolved D. Trimming removed 2 bases at V and 1 base at J, with 5 bases between. This CDR3 contains 13 residues. CDR1 LNHDA and CDR2 SQIVND come from the germline V gene (reference sequence). CDR3 DNA: TGTGCCAGTAGTATATGGGGGAACACTGAAGCTTTCTTT. Protein: CASSIWGNTEAFF. Supplemented by reference TRBV19 and TRBJ1-1, the full variable domain reads DGGITQSPKYLFRKEGQNVTLSCEQNLNHDAMYWYRQDPGQGLRLIYYSQIVNDFQKGDIAEGYSVSREKKESFPLTVTSAQKNPTAFYLCASSIWGNTEAFFGQGTRLTVV.

The V gene is TRBV5-1, the J gene TRBJ1-2; 7 nucleotides align to TRBD1. V lost 0 bases, J lost 4 bases, and 9 bases stayed unmatched. There are 16 residues in the CDR3. Per the germline V gene, CDR1 is SGHRS and CDR2 is YFSETQ. CDR3 DNA: TGCGCCAGCAGCTTGGAGAGGGGGCAGTTAAGCTATGGCTACACCTTC. Translated: CASSLERGQLSYGYTF.

The rearrangement uses TRBV5-3 and TRBJ1-5, with 9 bases fitting TRBD1. TRBV5-3 is treated as an ORF (open reading frame) with a function not yet certain. The V gene end was trimmed by 4 bases and the J gene end by 5 bases; junction bases not matched to a gene: 13. This CDR3 is 17 amino acids long. The CDR3 protein is CARSANARDRAHQPQHF. In DNA, the CDR3 is TGTGCCAGAAGCGCTAATGCCCGGGACAGGGCACATCAGCCCCAGCATTTT.

V gene TRBV28 combines with J gene TRBJ1-5; maybe TRBD1 (5 bases). This CDR3 region has 16 residues. Between the trimmed V and J ends, which lost 0 bases and 1 base, there was a span of 10 bases. Germline values: CDR1 MDHEN, CDR2 SYDVKM. CDR3 coding DNA: TGTGCCAGCAGTTTATGGGGGGAAGTAAGCAATCAGCCCCAGCATTTT. This encodes CASSLWGEVSNQPQHF. Full variable domain (rest looked up from reference TRBV28 and TRBJ1-5): DVKVTQSSRYLVKRTGEKVFLECVQDMDHENMFWYRQDPGLGLRLIYFSYDVKMKEKGDIPEGYSVSREKKERFSLILESASTNQTSMYLCASSLWGEVSNQPQHFGDGTRLSIL.

The chain combines TRBV10-1 with TRBJ2-1, with D perhaps matching TRBD1 or TRBD2 (5 bases each). CDR1 WNHNN and CDR2 SYGVQD come from the germline V gene (reference sequence). The CDR3 totals 16 residues. V was shortened by 3 bases and J by 0 bases, with 12 bases between the two germline ends. The CDR3, as DNA: TGCGCCAGCAGTGATGGGCAGGGACCCTCCTACAATGAGCAGTTCTTC. Translation: CASSDGQGPSYNEQFF.

The rearrangement links TRBV7-9 to TRBJ1-1; 7 nucleotides match TRBD1. V shed 4 bases, J shed 0 bases, and the junction held 11 bases outside the gene matches. The CDR3 sequence is 17 residues long. Germline V gene sequence: CDR1 SEHNR, CDR2 FQNEAQ (reference sequence). The DNA for the CDR3 is TGTGCCAGCAGCTACCGGGACAGCACTCAAATGAACACTGAAGCTTTCTTT. This codes for CASSYRDSTQMNTEAFF.

The table lists this clone with a count of one. This sequence joins TRBV30 and TRBJ1-1; D is possibly TRBD1 (6 bases). Germline loops: CDR1 GTSNPN, CDR2 SVGIG (reference sequence). V was clipped by 5 bases and J by 1 base, with 20 bases between them. This CDR3 contains 16 residues. The CDR3 DNA reads as TGTGCCTGGTTCCGCTGGGGGATAGGGGGGAACACTGAAGCTTTCTTT. Protein product: CAWFRWGIGGNTEAFF.

The chain is built from TRBV5-4 and TRBJ1-4; D is undetermined. The V gene's germline CDR1 is SGHNT and CDR2 YYREEE (reference sequence). Trimming cost V 0 bases and J 8 bases, with 11 bases left between them. This CDR3 has 14 amino acids. CDR3 in amino acids: CASSLAGLGEKLFF. The CDR3 DNA follows: TGTGCCAGCAGCTTGGCCGGGCTTGGGGAAAAACTGTTTTTT.

The rearrangement joins TRBV9 to TRBJ2-1, with D possibly TRBD1 on 6 matching bases. Germline V gives CDR1 SGDLS, CDR2 YYNGEE. V was shortened by 2 bases and J by 1 base, with 13 bases between the two germline ends. The CDR3 covers 16 residues. The CDR3 coding sequence is TGTGCCAGCAGCGTTGATGGGACATTTTCCTACAATGAGCAGTTCTTC. Residues: CASSVDGTFSYNEQFF.

This sequence joins TRBV28 and TRBJ1-1, with D unresolved. Trimming took 3 bases from V and 5 from J, leaving 10 bases between them. The CDR3 is 13 residues long. The germline V gene has CDR1 MDHEN and CDR2 SYDVKM. DNA for the CDR3: TGTGCCAGCAGTTTTGAGGATCGTACTGAAGCTTTCTTT. It translates to CASSFEDRTEAFF.

The V and J genes are TRBV2 and TRBJ1-4, with D unresolved. Germline CDR1 is SNHLY and CDR2 is FYNNEI. CDR3 length: 13 amino acids. Deletions cut 1 base from V and 7 bases from J, with 7 bases between. The CDR3 sequence is CASSEGWFEKLFF. In DNA, the CDR3 is TGTGCCAGCAGTGAAGGGTGGTTTGAAAAACTGTTTTTT.

The genes are TRBV5-1 and TRBJ2-2, with D possibly being TRBD2 (6 bases). V gave up 4 bases and J gave up 6 bases, with 16 bases separating them. The CDR3 runs to 15 residues. Germline loops: CDR1 SGHRS, CDR2 YFSETQ. The CDR3 reads CASSDPGVDAGELFF. For the CDR3, the DNA is TGCGCCAGCAGCGATCCGGGGGTCGACGCCGGGGAGCTGTTTTTT.

A note on this clone: A junction boundary mismatches the germline segment, possibly from a read error. The chain couples TRBV5-1 to TRBJ2-7; D uncertain. The CDR3 extends over 14 amino acids. CDR1 SGHRS and CDR2 YFSETQ come from the germline V gene. CDR3 protein: CASSPLWGSSEQYF. CDR3 DNA: TGCGCCAGCAGCCCGCTTTGGGGTTCCTCCGAGCAGTACTTC.

This clone was found many times. The chain combines TRBV28 with TRBJ1-1; D unclear. The CDR3 extends over 12 amino acids. Germline CDR1 is MDHEN and CDR2 is SYDVKM. Trimming stripped 6 bases from V and 5 bases from J, with 10 bases between. The CDR3 here is CASRDTRTEAFF. For the CDR3, the DNA is TGTGCCAGCAGGGATACTCGGACTGAAGCTTTCTTT.

The chain recombines TRBV19 with TRBJ1-1, with D unresolved. This CDR3 contains 16 residues. CDR1 is LNHDA and CDR2 is SQIVND in the germline V gene (reference sequence). V lost 5 bases, J lost 3 bases, and 19 bases lay in between. In DNA form, the CDR3 reads TGTGCCAGTAGTCCTATATCGATGACGGAGGACACTGAAGCTTTCTTT. It encodes CASSPISMTEDTEAFF.

The CDR3 nucleotides are TGTGCCACCAGCAGAGATCTTTACAGCTCACGCACTGAAGCTTTCTTT. Translated, it gives CATSRDLYSSRTEAFF. The chain joins TRBV15 to TRBJ1-1; D not resolved. Germline V gene sequence: CDR1 LNHNV, CDR2 YYDKDF (reference sequence). The CDR3 is made up of 16 amino acids. Trimming stripped 0 bases from V and 4 bases from J, with 15 bases between.

CDR3 sequence reads: CASSSQGLAGIYEQYF. In nucleotides, the CDR3 is TGTGCCAGCAGCTCCCAGGGACTAGCGGGCATATACGAGCAGTACTTC. The chain uses TRBV11-2 and TRBJ2-7; 12 bases agree with TRBD2. Germline-derived CDR1 and CDR2 are SGHAT and FQNNGV. V was clipped by 4 bases and J by 4 bases; unmatched bases: 8. The CDR3 sequence is 16 residues long.

V and J are TRBV6-5 and TRBJ1-2, with TRBD1 matching over 10 bases. CDR1 MNHEY and CDR2 SVGAGI come from the germline V gene. V lost 4 bases, J lost 7 bases, and 12 bases stayed unmatched. This CDR3 comprises 16 residues. The CDR3 protein is CASSSSRGQGDSGYTF. The CDR3 DNA reads as TGTGCCAGCAGTTCGTCACGAGGACAGGGGGACTCTGGCTACACCTTC.